This is a list of T cell receptor beta chains from one sample in a study of monozygotic twins with inflammatory bowel disease. Reanalyzing the 5' RACE reads, TCRdb keeps one entry per CDR3 protein, without DNA. This listing includes roughly 150,000 distinct CDR3 sequences. Specimen: blood. The source of these receptors is a human donor with ulcerative colitis or Crohn's disease, or a healthy co-twin of an affected twin (not recorded which). CDR3s include the opening cysteine and the closing phenylalanine or tryptophan.

j_gene	v_gene	len	CDR3aa
TRBJ2-7	TRBV7-2	15	CASSLAPTSGYEQYF
TRBJ2-1	TRBV6-6	13	CAGQEGSDNEQFF
TRBJ2-1	TRBV10-3	14	CATQREGSYNEQFF
TRBJ1-1	TRBV19	15	CASSFRDSMNTEAFF
TRBJ2-7	TRBV6-6	13	CASSYADTDEQYF
TRBJ1-2	TRBV6-6	12	CASSQGTYGYTF
TRBJ1-5	TRBV18	15	CASSQAGGGNQPQHF
TRBJ2-3	TRBV9	15	CASSNTVAPSDTQYF
TRBJ1-4	TRBV12-3/TRBV12-4	17	CASSLIGTGTGYEKLFF
TRBJ2-2	TRBV7-3	16	CASRRDSNPPTGELFF
TRBJ1-4	TRBV14	15	CASSLAARLNEKLFF
TRBJ1-5	TRBV30	18	CAWRRGGNGFQRNQPQHF